The T cell receptor (beta chain) described here comes from a study of OX40 agonist ivuxolimab in advanced cancers. Background for the entire study: Ivuxolimab was an agonistic, fully human IgG2 monoclonal antibody directed against OX40 (CD134), a costimulatory receptor. Among the 50 to 55 dose-escalation patients, around 20 had hepatocellular carcinoma, some 15 melanoma, 9 renal cell carcinoma and 9 head and neck cancer. Partial responses were achieved by three dose-escalation patients, of whom one had hepatocellular carcinoma and two had cutaneous melanoma. In the dose-escalation cohort, approximately 80% of patients were male, and the mean age was around 60 years with a range of about 23 to 79. Intravenous ivuxolimab was administered to patients every 2 weeks at six dose levels: 0.01, 0.1, 0.3, 1.5, 3 and 10 mg/kg. The paper reports the monotherapy dose-escalation portion (N = 52 patients) of the phase I ivuxolimab trial. Patients were allowed to have had prior anti-PD-1, anti-PD-L1 or anti-CTLA-4 therapy, and around 40% of the dose-escalation patients had previously received checkpoint inhibitors. The purpose of peripheral TCRbeta sequencing was to test whether ivuxolimab changed TCR sequence diversity and led to clonal T-cell expansion. Study-level results and caveats: At doses from 0.1 to 3.0 mg/kg, clonal expansion was seen in both CD4+ and CD8+ blood T cells between baseline and week 6. The antigen specificity of the peripheral T cells that underwent clonal expansion was not determined. Low levels of normalized T-cell clonal expansion were also shown by some nonresponding patients. After ivuxolimab, expanded clones were on average more numerous among CD8+ T cells than among CD4+ T cells. In partial responders in the 0.1-3.0 mg/kg groups, normalized peripheral clonal expansion was found to be among the lowest, especially among CD8+ T cells.

Patients with a history of autoimmune disease or receiving systemic immunosuppression were excluded from the trial. In every dose cohort, peripheral blood was drawn for TCR sequencing at baseline, cycle 4 day 1, and cycle 7 day 1. The samples were taken from a phase I, first-in-human, multicenter, open-label dose-escalation trial of ivuxolimab. The trial enrolled adults with locally advanced or metastatic head and neck squamous cell, hepatocellular, melanoma or renal cell carcinoma. Before TCR sequencing, CD4+ and CD8+ T cells were separately sorted from peripheral blood. Measured from the cysteine to the phenylalanine, the CDR3 is 13 residues long. Only the CDR3 DNA is retained, 39 bases long and in frame from the first base. CDR1 and CDR2 are read off the germline V gene (reference sequence) as LNHDA and SQIVND. The V and J ends are trimmed by 2 bases and 2 bases, leaving 3 bases between them. To sequence the TCRbeta CDR3 region, genomic DNA was isolated from the sorted cells. The immunoSEQ Assay was used for sequencing of TCRbeta CDR3 regions. In TCRdb, the immuneACCESS table is reduced to in-frame sequences with V and J assigned. These tables do not hold every clone; where another copy was compared, an unresolved V gene accounts for under half, and the others remain unexplained. For this sample the table gives 30,000 to 35,000 clones, of which 74% were detected only once. 15% to 25% of the sample lies in the top ten.

This clone was detected only a few times. The antigen this receptor binds is unknown. Per-nucleotide qualities are absent, and no much larger clonotype sits a single base away. This receptor chain uses TRBV19 and TRBJ1-4; no confident D gene assignment can be made. Specimen: CD4+ or CD8+ T cells sorted from blood, collected in a trial of the OX40 agonist ivuxolimab. This TCR was sampled from an adult with an advanced solid tumor such as melanoma, head and neck, liver or kidney cancer. The nucleotide sequence reads TGTGCCAGTAGTATATCGACTAATGAAAAACTGTTTTTT. Protein translation: CASSISTNEKLFF.